This T cell receptor (beta chain) was obtained from a study of blood T cells in healthy people across ages. A note on this clonotype: Antigen specificity is unknown. One junction end disagrees with the germline gene, perhaps due to a read error.

A second PCR, run for about 6 to 11 cycles, used a sample-barcoded 5' primer plus a J-beta primer mix. TCRdb ran MiXCR on the 5' RACE reads and lists one entry per CDR3 protein. The sample has about 1.5 million distinct CDR3 sequences, 42% seen once. Study results and caveats: A roughly linear age-dependent decrease characterized TCR beta diversity per million T cells.

CDR1 and CDR2 from the germline V gene are SGHRS and YFSETQ. This CDR3 region has 16 residues. The source of this sequence is a young woman in good health. The J gene is TRBJ1-5, the V gene TRBV5-1; D perhaps matches TRBD1 (6 bases). The sequenced sample was blood. The CDR3 DNA follows: TGCGCCAGCAACTTGACTGGGGGCGGGAGCAATCAGCCCCAGCATTTT. This gives the protein CASNLTGGGSNQPQHF.